The present T cell receptor beta chain was sequenced within a study of T cell responses to AZD1222 COVID-19 vaccine. Notes on the study in general: Spike regions recognized by vaccine-associated CD4 TCRs spanned the protein, led by 160-218 and 743-854.

Comments on this clone: Its antigen is currently unknown.

Germline V gene data show CDR1 as WSHSY and CDR2 as SAAADI. V lost 8 bases to trimming and J lost 5 bases; unmatched junction nucleotides: 11. The CDR3 extends over 18 amino acids. Repertoires were generated with immunoSEQ multiplex PCR, while TCRdb's copy carries only in-frame clones and drops some. The repertoire includes roughly 180,000 clones, 87% of them detected once, and about 3% sits in the top ten. The starting material was peripheral blood, obtained on day 0 of MenACWY control vaccination. The V and J genes are TRBV10-2 and TRBJ2-2, with TRBD2 matching 16 bases. The receptor was derived from an adult in good health. The CDR3 DNA reads as TGCGCCAGCGTGGGGACTAGCGGGAGGGCCAGGGGTACCGGGGAGCTGTTTTTT. Translated: CASVGTSGRARGTGELFF.